The 14 T cell receptor beta chains below were found in one sample sequenced in a study of blood T cell repertoires in COVID-19. Here immunoSEQ multiplex PCR was the method, and the copy in TCRdb shows in-frame clones only, minus some. The profile shows 95,000 to 150,000 clones, roughly 80% of them singletons. What was sequenced was peripheral blood. The receptors here all came from a man in his 60s with acute or convalescent COVID-19.

This clone came up once. V is TRBV9 and J is TRBJ2-7; no reliable D call. The CDR3 is made up of 13 amino acids. The germline gives CDR1 SGDLS, CDR2 YYNGEE. V was clipped by 3 bases and J by 5 bases, with 12 bases between them. The CDR3 loop is CASSDSYSHEQYF. The CDR3 bases are TGTGCCAGCAGCGATTCGTATTCCCACGAGCAGTACTTC.

The chain links TRBV27 to TRBJ2-3; 10 nucleotides align to TRBD2. Germline CDR1 is MNHEY and CDR2 is SMNVEV (reference sequence). There are 18 residues in the CDR3. Unmatched junction bases numbered 15, after V lost 2 bases and J lost 7 bases. As DNA, the CDR3 is TGTGCCAGCAGTTTACTAGCCGCCCTAGCGGGAGAATTCTATACGCAGTATTTT. Residues: CASSLLAALAGEFYTQYF.

This CDR3 is CATSDAGQRTYNEQFF. The CDR3 DNA reads TGTGCCACCAGTGATGCGGGACAGCGGACCTACAATGAGCAGTTCTTC. The chain recombines TRBV24-1 with TRBJ2-1; D is perhaps TRBD1 (7 bases). With 3 bases removed from V and 2 bases from J, the gap between germline ends came to 13 bases. Germline CDR1 and CDR2: KGHDR and SFDVKD. The CDR3 totals 16 residues.

J is TRBJ2-5 and V is TRBV11-3; TRBD2 aligns across 8 bases. V lost 5 bases, J lost 10 bases, and 6 bases stayed unmatched. The germline CDR1 and CDR2 sequences are SGHNT and YENEEA. This CDR3 spans 12 amino acids. The CDR3 coding sequence is TGTGCCAGCAGCCTCCAGCGGGGGCTCCAGTACTTC. Encoded protein: CASSLQRGLQYF.

The J gene is TRBJ1-2, the V gene TRBV5-1; 9 nucleotides agree with TRBD1. CDR3 length equals 17 residues. J was trimmed by 4 bases and V by 0 bases; bases with no gene match: 10. CDR1 SGHRS and CDR2 YFSETQ come from the germline V gene. CDR3: CASSLGVRDRVAYGYTF. The CDR3 bases are TGCGCCAGCAGCTTGGGTGTCAGGGACAGGGTGGCCTATGGCTACACCTTC.

The V and J genes are TRBV27 and TRBJ1-2, with a tentative D call TRBD1 (5 bases). V lost 2 bases and J lost 4, with 14 bases in between. The CDR3 loop spans 15 amino acids. Germline CDR1 reads MNHEY; CDR2 reads SMNVEV (reference sequence). The CDR3 loop reads CASSLGGGTAYGYTF. CDR3 bases: TGTGCCAGCAGTTTAGGTGGGGGGACCGCCTATGGCTACACCTTC.

Here the CDR3 DNA reads TGTGCCAGCAGTCCTCCGGGGAACAGGGTCGGCTACACCTTC. It is translated as CASSPPGNRVGYTF. This chain links TRBV6-6 with TRBJ1-2; D is perhaps TRBD1 (6 bases). The CDR3 consists of 14 residues. V lost 5 bases, J lost 8 bases, and 18 bases lay in between. Germline CDR1 MNHNY, CDR2 SVGAGI (reference sequence).

The genes are TRBV3-1 (or the pseudogene TRBV3-2) and TRBJ2-7; D possibly corresponds to TRBD2 (7 bases). Deletions cut 5 bases from V and 2 bases from J, with 16 bases between. CDR1 is LGHDT and CDR2 is YNNKEL in the germline V gene (reference sequence). This CDR3 region has 15 residues. CDR3 amino acids: CASSSRGGFPYEQYF. The CDR3 DNA is TGTGCCAGCAGCTCAAGGGGGGGGTTCCCCTACGAGCAGTACTTC.

This chain joins TRBV2 and TRBJ1-1; 8 bases are shared with TRBD1. CDR3 size: 14 residues. Germline V gene sequence: CDR1 SNHLY, CDR2 FYNNEI. J gave up 1 base and V 4 bases, and 2 bases lay outside the gene matches. The CDR3 reads CASSGGQENTEAFF. For the CDR3, the DNA is TGTGCCAGCAGTGGGGGACAGGAGAACACTGAAGCTTTCTTT.

This clone was seen just once. The chain employs TRBV19 and TRBJ1-5, with D uncertain. The CDR3 totals 12 residues. Germline lookup yields CDR1 LNHDA and CDR2 SQIVND (reference sequence). Trimming left V 5 bases short and J 5 bases short, with 7 bases between. CDR3 sequence reads: CASSDIHQPQHF. The DNA of the CDR3 is TGTGCCAGTAGTGACATACATCAGCCCCAGCATTTT.

This clone was seen just once. This chain links TRBV15 with TRBJ1-2; D is undetermined. This CDR3 is 14 amino acids long. CDR1 is LNHNV and CDR2 is YYDKDF in the germline V gene (reference sequence). V dropped 0 bases and J dropped 4 bases, with 9 bases sitting between them. In nucleotides, the CDR3 is TGTGCCACCAGCAGAGATGATCAGGTCTATGGCTACACCTTC. This sequence encodes CATSRDDQVYGYTF.

The rearrangement links TRBV24-1 to TRBJ1-5, with D possibly TRBD1 on 5 matching bases. CDR3 length equals 15 residues. V was trimmed by 5 bases and J by 1 base, leaving 11 bases between them. Per the germline V gene, CDR1 is KGHDR and CDR2 is SFDVKD. The CDR3 nucleotides read TGTGCCACCAGTGGGGCGGGGCCCAGCAATCAGCCCCAGCATTTT. Protein: CATSGAGPSNQPQHF.

The gene calls are TRBV3-1 (or the pseudogene TRBV3-2) and TRBJ2-7; 11 nucleotides line up with TRBD2. V was clipped by 2 bases and J by 0 bases; unmatched bases: 6. The CDR3 totals 17 residues. CDR1 and CDR2 (germline): LGHDT, YNNKEL (reference sequence). The DNA of the CDR3 is TGTGCCAGCAGCCAATTAGCGGGAGGGTTGAGCTCCTACGAGCAGTACTTC. Its protein product is CASSQLAGGLSSYEQYF.

The genes are TRBV5-1 and TRBJ2-7, with 8 bases identical to TRBD1. Germline V gives CDR1 SGHRS, CDR2 YFSETQ. CDR3 length: 14 amino acids. V trimming: 3 bases; J trimming: 6 bases; junction bases outside the gene matches: 8. CDR3 bases: TGCGCCAGCAGCTCTGGACAGGGATTCAGCGAGCAGTACTTC. It specifies CASSSGQGFSEQYF.